These 25 T cell receptor beta chains were all obtained from the same sample, sequenced in a study of blood T cell repertoires in COVID-19. Clones were read by immunoSEQ multiplex PCR, and TCRdb kept only the in-frame ones, dropping some. The sample holds some 240,000 clones, around 83% seen once. The sequenced sample was peripheral blood. These receptor sequences come from a woman older than 75 with acute or convalescent COVID-19.

The V call is TRBV5-1, the J call TRBJ1-1; possibly TRBD1 for D (6 bases). Per germline, CDR1 SGHRS and CDR2 YFSETQ. V was cut by 1 base and J by 10 bases, with 14 bases left in between. CDR3 length: 13 residues. The chain's CDR3 is CASSLFGMGAAFF. For the CDR3, the DNA is TGCGCCAGCAGCTTGTTCGGGATGGGGGCAGCTTTCTTT.

V and J are TRBV3-1 (or the pseudogene TRBV3-2) and TRBJ2-1, with D tentatively TRBD1 (5 bases). Per the germline V gene, CDR1 is LGHDT and CDR2 is YNNKEL (reference sequence). Trimming took 3 bases from V and 5 from J, leaving 5 bases between them. The CDR3 is made up of 12 amino acids. Written as DNA, the CDR3 is TGTGCCAGCAGCCAGACAGACAATGAGCAGTTCTTC. Protein: CASSQTDNEQFF.

Note on this clone: The identical CDR3 is also encoded by other nucleotide sequences in the sample. The chain carries TRBV19 and TRBJ2-2, with D tentatively TRBD1 (6 bases). The CDR3 is 14 residues long. Germline CDR1 is LNHDA and CDR2 is SQIVND (reference sequence). Trimming removed 7 bases from V and 0 bases from J, with 9 bases in between. CDR3 nucleotide sequence: TGTGCCAGTACAGGACAGCCGAACACCGGGGAGCTGTTTTTT. As protein: CASTGQPNTGELFF.

The chain employs TRBV5-5 and TRBJ2-7; 7 nucleotides agree with TRBD2. Germline V lookup: CDR1 SGHKS, CDR2 YYEKEE (reference sequence). The V gene end was trimmed by 4 bases and the J gene end by 4 bases; junction bases not matched to a gene: 11. There are 15 residues in the CDR3. The CDR3 sequence: CASSPPGGLSYEQYF. DNA of the CDR3: TGTGCCAGCAGCCCCCCGGGGGGACTTTCGTACGAGCAGTACTTC.

This clone was observed once. The chain uses TRBV10-3 and TRBJ2-3; 8 nucleotides align to TRBD2. The V segment lost 4 bases and the J segment 1 base; nucleotides outside the gene matches: 10. CDR1 is ENHRY, CDR2 SYGVKD, per germline. CDR3 length: 17 amino acids. In nucleotides, the CDR3 is TGTGCCATCAGTGCCCGGGGGGCGGGGGGCCGCACAGATACGCAGTATTTT. Translated, it gives CAISARGAGGRTDTQYF.

V and J are TRBV5-1 and TRBJ2-3; D is possibly TRBD2 (6 bases). CDR1 SGHRS and CDR2 YFSETQ come from the germline V gene. This CDR3 region has 15 residues. V was shortened by 3 bases and J by 0 bases, with 11 bases between the two germline ends. CDR3 protein: CASSWDLPSTDTQYF. The CDR3 nucleotides are TGCGCCAGCAGCTGGGACTTACCTAGCACAGATACGCAGTATTTT.

The chain employs TRBV3-1 (or the pseudogene TRBV3-2) and TRBJ1-1; no clear D. This CDR3 is 14 amino acids long. Germline assignment: CDR1 LGHDT and CDR2 YNNKEL (reference sequence). Trimming removed 4 bases from V and 4 bases from J, with 13 bases in between. CDR3 nucleotides: TGTGCCAGCAGCCCGCCAACAAGGAGCACTGAAGCTTTCTTT. It is translated as CASSPPTRSTEAFF.

This sequence joins TRBV28 and TRBJ2-1, with 9 bases that match TRBD1. The CDR3 runs to 15 residues. The trim removed 5 bases at V and 8 bases at J, leaving 10 bases unmatched. Germline V gene data show CDR1 as MDHEN and CDR2 as SYDVKM. The CDR3 here is CASSPAGTGWDEQFF. The CDR3 coding sequence is TGTGCCAGCAGTCCGGCCGGGACAGGGTGGGATGAGCAGTTCTTC.

The chain joins TRBV19 to TRBJ2-6, with TRBD1 matching 9 bases. J gave up 3 bases and V 5 bases, and 8 bases lay outside the gene matches. Germline V gives CDR1 LNHDA, CDR2 SQIVND (reference sequence). The CDR3 is made up of 17 amino acids. CDR3 DNA: TGTGCCAGTAGTTACGGGACAGGGAGCATTGGGGCCAACGTCCTGACTTTC. The encoded protein is CASSYGTGSIGANVLTF.

The J gene is TRBJ1-5, the V gene TRBV6-5; maybe TRBD1 (5 bases). The CDR3 has 13 amino acids. From germline, CDR1 is MNHEY and CDR2 SVGAGI. Trimming left V 6 bases short and J 4 bases short, with 10 bases between. The CDR3 DNA reads as TGTGCCAGCAGACAGACAGTAAATCAGCCCCAGCATTTT. Amino acid sequence: CASRQTVNQPQHF.

The V gene is TRBV4-1, the J gene TRBJ2-7; TRBD1 matches 7 bases. V lost 4 bases to trimming and J lost 4 bases; unmatched junction nucleotides: 7. The length of the CDR3 is 14 residues. Germline V lookup: CDR1 MGHRA, CDR2 YSYEKL. CDR3 DNA: TGCGCCAGCAGCCTACAGGGGTACGCGTACGAGCAGTACTTC. Encoded protein: CASSLQGYAYEQYF.

About this clone: Other DNA sequences of this sample code for an identical CDR3. CDR3 sequence reads: CASSTRFEQYF. CDR3 nucleotide sequence: TGTGCCAGCAGCACGAGGTTCGAGCAGTACTTC. J is TRBJ2-7 and V is TRBV6-5, with D unresolved. This CDR3 is 11 amino acids long. Trimming removed 6 bases at V and 6 bases at J, with 9 bases between. Per germline, CDR1 MNHEY and CDR2 SVGAGI.

V usage is TRBV4-2 and J usage is TRBJ1-4; D is perhaps TRBD1 (5 bases). V was shortened by 5 bases and J by 5 bases, with 18 bases between the two germline ends. Per the germline V gene, CDR1 is LGHNA and CDR2 is YNFKEQ. There are 16 residues in the CDR3. This CDR3 reads CASSSRGAAGNEKLFF. The CDR3 coding sequence is TGTGCCAGCAGCTCCCGTGGGGCAGCCGGAAATGAAAAACTGTTTTTT.

V is TRBV2 and J is TRBJ1-5; 8 nucleotides match TRBD1. The V gene's germline CDR1 is SNHLY and CDR2 FYNNEI. V shed 2 bases, J shed 2 bases, and the junction held 8 bases outside the gene matches. The CDR3 loop spans 17 amino acids. This chain's CDR3 is CASSERAGGWGNQPQHF. In DNA, the CDR3 is TGTGCCAGCAGTGAAAGGGCAGGGGGCTGGGGCAATCAGCCCCAGCATTTT.

The chain carries TRBV27 and TRBJ2-1, with 10 bases identical to TRBD2. Germline CDR1 and CDR2: MNHEY and SMNVEV (reference sequence). The V and J ends lost 4 bases and 8 bases, in that order; junction bases with no gene match: 8. The CDR3 sequence is 15 residues long. CDR3 in DNA: TGTGCCAGCAGTTGGAGCCAGCGGGGGGGGGATGAGCAGTTCTTC. Its protein is CASSWSQRGGDEQFF.

The chain couples TRBV28 to TRBJ1-5, with a weak D call TRBD1 (5 bases). This CDR3 is built from 12 residues. The V and J ends lost 4 bases and 9 bases respectively, with 10 bases between them. Germline CDR1 MDHEN, CDR2 SYDVKM. The CDR3 loop reads CASSSPGLPQHF. CDR3 DNA sequence: TGTGCCAGCAGTTCTCCAGGGCTGCCCCAGCATTTT.

Only a few counts were recorded for this clone. V gene TRBV19 combines with J gene TRBJ1-4, with D unresolved. This CDR3 has 13 residues. V lost 4 bases, J lost 0 bases, and 3 bases lay in between. Germline lookup yields CDR1 LNHDA and CDR2 SQIVND (reference sequence). The CDR3 reads CASSTATNEKLFF. Written as DNA, the CDR3 is TGTGCCAGTAGTACCGCAACTAATGAAAAACTGTTTTTT. Combining the CDR3 with reference TRBV19 and TRBJ1-4 gives the whole variable domain DGGITQSPKYLFRKEGQNVTLSCEQNLNHDAMYWYRQDPGQGLRLIYYSQIVNDFQKGDIAEGYSVSREKKESFPLTVTSAQKNPTAFYLCASSTATNEKLFFGSGTQLSVL.

J is TRBJ2-5 and V is TRBV11-1, with 8 bases matching TRBD2. The CDR3 contains 13 residues. V dropped 5 bases and J dropped 2; count of bases not matched to a gene: 1. CDR1 is SGHAT and CDR2 is FQDESV in the germline V gene (reference sequence). The CDR3 DNA reads TGTGCCAGCAGCCGGGGGGGACAAGAGACCCAGTACTTC. It translates to CASSRGGQETQYF.

The V call is TRBV4-1, the J call TRBJ1-6; TRBD1 matches at 9 bases. With 4 bases clipped from V and 6 bases from J, the junction kept 4 bases outside the gene matches. Per the germline V gene, CDR1 is MGHRA and CDR2 is YSYEKL. The CDR3 totals 15 residues. CDR3 loop: CASSRTGGGNSPLHF. The CDR3 DNA is TGCGCCAGCAGCCGCACAGGGGGCGGTAATTCACCCCTCCACTTT.

The rearrangement links TRBV4-1 to TRBJ2-1, with TRBD2 matching over 13 bases. The V segment lost 1 base and the J segment 4 bases; nucleotides outside the gene matches: 10. Germline-derived CDR1 and CDR2 are MGHRA and YSYEKL. The CDR3 covers 19 residues. The CDR3 DNA is TGCGCCAGCAGCCAAGGGACTCCAATACTAGCGGGGGGGTACAATGAGCAGTTCTTC. Encoded protein: CASSQGTPILAGGYNEQFF.

The chain employs TRBV19 and TRBJ1-5, with TRBD1 matching 10 bases. Germline-derived CDR1 and CDR2 are LNHDA and SQIVND (reference sequence). V shed 8 bases and J 5 bases; nucleotides not matched to a gene: 15. The CDR3 spans 17 residues. DNA for the CDR3: TGTGCCAGTCTCCCCGAGACAGGGGGCCAGAGGGATCAGCCCCAGCATTTT. This sequence encodes CASLPETGGQRDQPQHF.

V usage is TRBV9 and J usage is TRBJ2-5, with TRBD1 identical over 10 bases. Germline assignment: CDR1 SGDLS and CDR2 YYNGEE. V lost 0 bases and J lost 2; bases outside the gene matches: 4. The CDR3 consists of 16 residues. The CDR3 DNA reads as TGTGCCAGCAGCGTAGCTACGGGACAGGGGCAAGAGACCCAGTACTTC. Translating gives CASSVATGQGQETQYF.

This clone was observed a few times. The genes are TRBV2 and TRBJ2-7; maybe TRBD2 (7 bases). CDR1 SNHLY and CDR2 FYNNEI come from the germline V gene. Deletions cut 8 bases from V and 6 bases from J, with 20 bases between. The CDR3 is 14 amino acids. CDR3 protein: CASYSWGGRREQYF. As DNA, the CDR3 is TGTGCCAGCTATAGCTGGGGGGGGCGGCGCGAGCAGTACTTC.

The chain links TRBV28 to TRBJ1-3; the D gene is possibly TRBD1 (5 bases). Trimming stripped 2 bases from V and 2 bases from J, with 7 bases between. Germline CDR1 and CDR2: MDHEN and SYDVKM. The CDR3 is 14 amino acids. The CDR3 bases are TGTGCCAGCAGTTTAACGGGGGCTGGAAACACCATATATTTT. Translating gives CASSLTGAGNTIYF.

The chain links TRBV10-1 to TRBJ2-2; weak D call: TRBD2 (5 bases). The germline V gene has CDR1 WNHNN and CDR2 SYGVQD (reference sequence). Trimming left V 2 bases short and J 1 base short, with 11 bases between. The CDR3 runs to 16 residues. CDR3 DNA sequence: TGCGCCAGCAGTGAGGAGGGTCTCGGGAACACCGGGGAGCTGTTTTTT. It encodes CASSEEGLGNTGELFF.